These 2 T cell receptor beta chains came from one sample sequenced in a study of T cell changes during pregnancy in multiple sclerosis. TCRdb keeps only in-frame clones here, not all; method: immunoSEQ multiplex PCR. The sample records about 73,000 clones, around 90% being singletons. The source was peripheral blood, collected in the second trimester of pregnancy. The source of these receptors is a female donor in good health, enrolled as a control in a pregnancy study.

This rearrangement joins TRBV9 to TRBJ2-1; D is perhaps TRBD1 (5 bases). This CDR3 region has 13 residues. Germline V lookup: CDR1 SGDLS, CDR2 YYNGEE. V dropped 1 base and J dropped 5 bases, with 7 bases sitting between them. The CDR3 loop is CASSVSRDNEQFF. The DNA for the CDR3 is TGTGCCAGCAGCGTATCCAGGGACAATGAGCAGTTCTTC.

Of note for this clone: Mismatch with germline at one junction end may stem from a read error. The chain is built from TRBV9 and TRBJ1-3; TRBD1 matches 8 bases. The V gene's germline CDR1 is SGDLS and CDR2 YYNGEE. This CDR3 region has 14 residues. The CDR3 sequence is CASSPTGAGNTIYF. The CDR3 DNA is TGTGCCAGCAGCCCGACAGGGGCTGGGAACACCATATATTTT.